This T cell receptor (beta chain) was identified in a study of blood T cell repertoires in COVID-19. The V gene's germline CDR1 is SGDLS and CDR2 YYNGEE. With 4 bases clipped from V and 5 bases from J, the junction kept 8 bases outside the gene matches. The CDR3 sequence is 15 residues long. Sequencing was performed with immunoSEQ multiplex PCR; in TCRdb, only in-frame clones are kept and a portion is missing. This repertoire shows roughly 300,000 clones, roughly nine tenths found once; its top ten account for around 18%. The V and J genes are TRBV9 and TRBJ1-4; TRBD1 matches 7 bases. The material sequenced was PBMCs or T cells enriched from blood (not recorded which). This clonotype was obtained from a woman in her twenties or thirties who had recovered from COVID-19. CDR3 coding DNA: TGTGCCAGCAGCCCCACGGGACAGCCCAATGAAAAACTGTTTTTT. It yields the protein CASSPTGQPNEKLFF.